This T cell receptor (beta chain) was sequenced in a study of metastatic and nonmetastatic thyroid tumors. TCRdb called clones again from the PCR reads with MiXCR. The repertoire holds 65,000 or so clones, with under 5% as singletons. This clone was seen at least ten times. In the same sample, other DNA sequences code for this CDR3. V lost 0 bases to trimming and J lost 8 bases, with 11 bases between them. In germline, CDR1 is SGHNT, CDR2 YYREEE (reference sequence). This CDR3 is 13 amino acids long. Each patient went into thyroid surgery without having received any treatment. The receptor's source is a female donor with papillary thyroid cancer or a benign thyroid nodule (not recorded which). Some clones in this sample may be carry-over from other donors' samples. Sequenced: blood. The V call is TRBV5-4, the J call TRBJ1-2, with D possibly TRBD1 on 5 matching bases. The CDR3 nucleotides read TGTGCCAGCAGCTTGGCGGGCAGGGACGGCTACACCTTC. Amino acid sequence: CASSLAGRDGYTF.